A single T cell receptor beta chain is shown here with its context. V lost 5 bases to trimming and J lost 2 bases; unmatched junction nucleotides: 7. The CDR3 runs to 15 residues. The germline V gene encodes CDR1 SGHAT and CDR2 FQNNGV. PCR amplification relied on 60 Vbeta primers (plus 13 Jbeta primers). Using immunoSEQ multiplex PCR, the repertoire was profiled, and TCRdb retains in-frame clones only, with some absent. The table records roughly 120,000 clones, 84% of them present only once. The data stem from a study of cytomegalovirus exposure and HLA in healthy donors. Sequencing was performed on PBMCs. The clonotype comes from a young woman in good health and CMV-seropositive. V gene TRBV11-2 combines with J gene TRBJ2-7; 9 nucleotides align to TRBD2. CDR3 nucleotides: TGTGCCAGCAGCCAAAAAGCGGGGGGCACCTACGAGCAGTACTTC. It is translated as CASSQKAGGTYEQYF.